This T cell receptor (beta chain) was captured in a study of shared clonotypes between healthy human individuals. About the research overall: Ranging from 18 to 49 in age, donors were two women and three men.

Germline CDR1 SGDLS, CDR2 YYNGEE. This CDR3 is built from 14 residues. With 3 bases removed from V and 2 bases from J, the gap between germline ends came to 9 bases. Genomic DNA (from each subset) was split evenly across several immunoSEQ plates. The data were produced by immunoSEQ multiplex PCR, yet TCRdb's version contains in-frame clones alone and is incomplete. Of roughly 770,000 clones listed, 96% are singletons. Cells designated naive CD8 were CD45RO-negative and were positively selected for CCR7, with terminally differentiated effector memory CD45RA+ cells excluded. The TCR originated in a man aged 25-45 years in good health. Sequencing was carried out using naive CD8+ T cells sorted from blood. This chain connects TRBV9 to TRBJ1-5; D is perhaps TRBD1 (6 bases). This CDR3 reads CASSGGGGNQPQHF. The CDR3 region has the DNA TGTGCCAGCAGCGGAGGGGGGGGCAATCAGCCCCAGCATTTT.